This TCR beta chain came from a study of T cells in Graves' hyperthyroidism and ophthalmopathy. This clonotype has a count of ten or more. The CDR3 regions of TCR beta were amplified from RNA transcripts. Carried out on the TCR CDR3, a first-round RT-PCR used the HTBI primer set. Each CDR3 protein gets one entry after TCRdb re-called the multiplex PCR reads with MiXCR. The sample has approximately 560,000 distinct CDR3 sequences, approximately 15% seen once. There are 12 residues in the CDR3. V lost 2 bases and J 1 base, leaving 5 bases between the germline ends. The germline V gene encodes CDR1 GTSNPN and CDR2 SVGIG (reference sequence).

The sequenced sample was blood. The J gene is TRBJ1-1, the V gene TRBV30; D gene unclear. This receptor was obtained from a woman aged 25 to 45 with Graves' hyperthyroidism. CDR3 sequence reads: CAWSQENTEAFF. The CDR3 nucleotides read TGTGCCTGGAGTCAGGAGAACACTGAAGCTTTCTTT.